This T cell receptor beta chain was retrieved from a study of blood T cells in healthy people across ages. Points from the study as a whole: TCR beta diversity per million T cells fell roughly linearly with age. Using unsorted PBMCs precluded a conclusive naive versus antigen-experienced comparison.

Sample-barcoded 5' priming and a J-beta primer mix drove a second PCR of roughly 7 to 11 cycles. Each cDNA molecule was tagged by a template-switch adaptor with 12 random nucleotides. Every sample gave at least 2.5 million paired-end reads containing CDR3. MiXCR was run by TCRdb on the 5' RACE reads, yielding one entry per CDR3 protein. The sample shows approximately 800,000 distinct CDR3 sequences, around 62% of them seen only once. For this clonotype: Its antigen is unidentified.

The CDR3 extends over 16 amino acids. Trimming cost V 0 bases and J 1 base, with 11 bases left between them. From germline, CDR1 is ENHRY and CDR2 SYGVKD. The clonotype originates from a man under 40 in good health. The V gene is TRBV10-3, the J gene TRBJ2-3; D is unclear. The specimen was blood. CDR3 sequence reads: CAISESHLMGTDTQYF. The CDR3 nucleotides read TGTGCCATCAGTGAGTCGCATCTTATGGGCACAGATACGCAGTATTTT.